These 6 T cell receptor beta chains were all obtained from the same sample, sequenced in a study of blood T cell repertoires in COVID-19. Repertoires were generated with immunoSEQ multiplex PCR, while TCRdb's copy carries only in-frame clones and drops some. The profile covers roughly 300,000 clones, with 85% to 90% appearing a single time and about 12% taken by the ten largest. The sequenced material came from peripheral blood. Receptor source: a woman in her 30s with COVID-19, enrolled during active disease.

The rearrangement links TRBV2 to TRBJ2-4; 13 bases are shared with TRBD2. With 8 bases clipped from V and 4 bases from J, the junction kept 5 bases outside the gene matches. The CDR3 has 15 residues. The germline V gene has CDR1 SNHLY and CDR2 FYNNEI. CDR3 region: CASYRLAGGKNIQYF. DNA of the CDR3: TGTGCCAGCTACCGACTAGCGGGGGGAAAAAACATTCAGTACTTC.

On this clone: It may be a read error: a sequence one base away is much more abundant. Different DNA sequences within this sample yield the same CDR3. This chain uses TRBV12-3 or TRBV12-4 with TRBJ2-7, with 7 bases fitting TRBD1. The CDR3 is made up of 13 amino acids. With 6 bases clipped from V and 0 bases from J, the junction kept 2 bases outside the gene matches. Here the CDR3 DNA reads TGTGCCAGCAGCCGGGACAGCTCCTACGAGCAGTACTTC. As protein: CASSRDSSYEQYF.

This clone appeared a single time. The V and J genes are TRBV5-1 and TRBJ1-4; the D gene is possibly TRBD1 (6 bases). Deletions cut 0 bases from V and 7 bases from J, with 13 bases between. In germline, CDR1 is SGHRS, CDR2 YFSETQ. There are 15 residues in the CDR3. The DNA of the CDR3 is TGCGCCAGCAGCTTGGTGGGGGCGCCCGGTGAAAAACTGTTTTTT. Encoded protein: CASSLVGAPGEKLFF.

V and J are TRBV5-6 and TRBJ1-1, with 8 nucleotides matching TRBD1. V lost 4 bases and J lost 0; bases outside the gene matches: 11. Germline V lookup: CDR1 SGHDT, CDR2 YYEEEE. The CDR3 totals 17 residues. CDR3 amino acids: CASSGDRPLVMNTEAFF. DNA of the CDR3: TGTGCCAGCAGCGGGGACAGGCCTCTTGTCATGAACACTGAAGCTTTCTTT.

The gene calls are TRBV27 and TRBJ2-5; 10 bases map to TRBD2. Germline V gene data show CDR1 as MNHEY and CDR2 as SMNVEV (reference sequence). Germline trimming cut 2 bases from V and 6 bases from J; bases unmatched to any gene: 6. This CDR3 spans 15 amino acids. The CDR3 here is CASSLASGGIKTQYF. The CDR3 DNA follows: TGTGCCAGCAGTTTAGCTAGCGGGGGAATAAAGACCCAGTACTTC.

The chain joins TRBV27 to TRBJ2-7, with D perhaps matching TRBD1 (6 bases). The V and J ends lost 0 bases and 2 bases respectively, with 11 bases between them. Germline CDR1 reads MNHEY; CDR2 reads SMNVEV (reference sequence). The CDR3 extends over 15 amino acids. The CDR3 coding sequence is TGTGCCAGCAGTTTATCCGGGACAACCGCCTACGAGCAGTACTTC. Translating it yields CASSLSGTTAYEQYF.